The clone carrying this T cell receptor beta chain was observed a few times. Its antigen remains unidentified. The V end was cut by 1 base, the J end by 3 bases, with 7 bases between. The CDR3 covers 14 residues. Per the germline V gene, CDR1 is MGHRA and CDR2 is YSYEKL. The sample is drawn from a study of beta chain features in type 1 diabetes. Points from the study as a whole: TCRB CDR3 length was moderately but significantly reduced in all four CD4+ subsets of Type 1 diabetes patients.

The authors reverse transcribed all of the isolated RNA, so sequencing captured expressed TCRB transcripts. Produced via immunoSEQ multiplex PCR; TCRdb's table is partial and in-frame only. Here the sample spans about 180,000 clones, 7.8% being singletons. The chain has TRBV4-1 and TRBJ1-5; D gene unclear. This sequence originates from a woman in her forties with type 1 diabetes. Sequenced input: central memory CD4+ T cells from blood. Here the CDR3 reads CASSQGHLNQPQHF. DNA of the CDR3: TGCGCCAGCAGCCAAGGACACCTCAATCAGCCCCAGCATTTT.